Listed below are T cell receptor beta chains from one sample, sequenced in a study of tumour-infiltrating T cells in Burkitt lymphoma. Clones were sequenced by immunoSEQ multiplex PCR, and TCRdb holds only the in-frame ones, with some missing. This sample has some 15,000 clones, with roughly 85% found just once. The material sequenced was tumor tissue. The receptors come from a human donor with diffuse large B-cell lymphoma. CDR3s include the opening cysteine and the closing phenylalanine or tryptophan. The order of the fields is J gene, clone size, V gene, D gene, CDR3 protein, CDR3 DNA. A D gene is named only where the DNA matches it firmly. Clone sizes are given selectively: once, few, many, or a class where the clone is expanded.

TRBJ2-2,-,TRBV5-8,-,CASRFGGQNTGELFF,TGTGCCAGCCGCTTTGGGGGACAGAACACCGGGGAGCTGTTTTTT
TRBJ1-5,-,TRBV19,TRBD1,CASSIDPIGTGSQPQHF,TGTGCCAGTAGTATAGATCCCATCGGGACAGGGAGTCAGCCCCAGCATTTT
TRBJ1-5,-,TRBV25-1,-,CASSESFPDSYSNQPQHF,TGTGCCAGCAGTGAATCGTTCCCGGACAGCTATAGCAATCAGCCCCAGCATTTT
TRBJ2-1,-,TRBV10-1,TRBD2,CASSDFAGVSGEQFF,TGCGCCAGCAGTGATTTCGCGGGAGTTTCGGGGGAGCAGTTCTTC
TRBJ1-5,few,TRBV7-9,-,CASSLGGQGGQPQHF,TGTGCCAGCAGCTTAGGCGGGCAGGGCGGCCAGCCCCAGCATTTT
TRBJ1-1,-,TRBV6-5,-,CASSRTPENTEAFF,TGTGCCAGCAGTCGGACACCGGAAAACACTGAAGCTTTCTTT
TRBJ2-7,-,TRBV5-6,TRBD1,CASSLPGQGYEQYF,TGTGCCAGCAGCTTACCGGGACAGGGCTACGAGCAGTACTTC
TRBJ2-2,-,TRBV2,-,CASIYITGELFF,TGTGCCAGCATTTATATCACCGGGGAGCTGTTTTTT
TRBJ1-1,-,TRBV2,-,CASSESHLNTEAFF,TGTGCCAGCAGTGAATCACACTTGAACACTGAAGCTTTCTTT
TRBJ1-4,-,TRBV5-1,TRBD1,CASSLSSGTGSEKLFF,TGCGCCAGCAGCCTCTCTTCCGGGACAGGGAGCGAAAAACTGTTTTTT
TRBJ2-1,-,TRBV18,TRBD1,CASSLRDRVNEQFF,TGTGCCAGCTCCCTCAGGGACAGGGTCAATGAGCAGTTCTTC
TRBJ2-1,-,TRBV29-1,-,CSSGGGQSNEQFF,TGCAGCTCCGGAGGGGGGCAAAGCAATGAGCAGTTCTTC
TRBJ2-7,-,TRBV5-4,-,CASSSDGVNEQYF,TGTGCCAGCAGTTCGGACGGGGTTAACGAGCAGTACTTC
TRBJ1-1,few,TRBV14,-,CASSPRARPEAFF,TGTGCCAGCAGCCCCCGGGCCCGGCCTGAAGCTTTCTTT
TRBJ2-1,few,TRBV7-9,TRBD2,CASSLEAGGHNEQFF,TGTGCCAGCAGCTTAGAGGCGGGGGGGCACAATGAGCAGTTCTTC
TRBJ1-2,-,TRBV5-1,TRBD1,CASSSQQGRTNYGYTF,TGCGCCAGCAGTTCCCAACAGGGGCGGACTAACTATGGCTACACCTTC
TRBJ1-4,-,TRBV5-4,-,CASSLDRFNEKLFF,TGTGCCAGCAGCTTGGATCGGTTTAATGAAAAACTGTTTTTT
TRBJ1-1,-,TRBV6-6,TRBD1,CASRLDRADTEAFF,TGTGCCAGCAGGTTGGACAGGGCGGACACTGAAGCTTTCTTT